This entry describes one T cell receptor beta chain. The antigen is not known. The validation cohort, a group of more than 100 subjects, included the donors and was separate from the approximately 700-subject first cohort. This sample is part of a study of cytomegalovirus exposure and HLA in healthy donors. Study at large: The approximately 120 validation repertoires, a later analysis reported, used the same platform as the roughly 660 repertoires from the first cohort.

Study findings and constraints: Cytomegalovirus status, reportedly, was diagnosed with high specificity and sensitivity by the classifier.

The repertoire was sequenced with immunoSEQ multiplex PCR; TCRdb's copy has only in-frame clones and lacks some. The data contain tens of thousands of clones, about 96% of them seen just once; the ten biggest clones take up 1.5% to 2%. There are 13 residues in the CDR3. CDR1 and CDR2 (germline): MNHEY, SMNVEV (reference sequence). Trimming cost V 5 bases and J 7 bases; bases outside gene matches: 5. The rearrangement links TRBV27 to TRBJ2-7; 10 bases align to TRBD1. The sequence derives from a man between 18 and 29 years old in good health and CMV-seropositive. Sequencing was carried out using PBMCs. In DNA, the CDR3 is TGTGCCAGCAGTCCGGGGACAGGGGTTGAGCAGTACTTC. It yields the protein CASSPGTGVEQYF.